This passage covers 27 T cell receptor beta chains from one sample sequenced in a study of post-analysis software for immune sequencing data. For these TCRs, the target antigens are not known. Study-wide findings and caveats: When patients were compared with controls, roughly five TRBV segments were more frequent, TRBV5-6, TRBV5-1 and TRBV20-1 among them.

Libraries were made from TCR beta cDNA, and they carried unique molecular identifiers. TCRdb re-derived calls from the PCR reads in MiXCR, one entry per CDR3 protein. This table has 650,000 to 850,000 distinct CDR3 sequences, just over 45% appearing once. The sequenced sample was blood. Receptors originate from a girl between 10 and 17 years old with multiple sclerosis.

The rearrangement uses TRBV3-1 and TRBJ1-2; D ambiguous. This CDR3 comprises 15 residues. V dropped 1 base and J dropped 0 bases, with 9 bases sitting between them. Germline CDR1 LGHDT, CDR2 YNNKEL (reference sequence). CDR3: CASSQGKGTNYGYTF. CDR3 coding DNA: TGTGCCAGCAGCCAAGGAAAGGGCACTAACTATGGCTACACCTTC.

This clonotype was counted ten times or more. J is TRBJ2-7 and V is TRBV20-1; 7 bases are a match to TRBD2. The germline V gene has CDR1 DFQATT and CDR2 SNEGSKA (reference sequence). With 2 bases clipped from V and 0 bases from J, the junction kept 7 bases outside the gene matches. The CDR3 extends over 15 amino acids. This CDR3 reads CSARREASGSYEQYF. CDR3 sequence (DNA): TGCAGTGCTAGACGTGAGGCTAGCGGCTCCTACGAGCAGTACTTC.

This clonotype was seen only a few times. The rearrangement links TRBV29-1 to TRBJ2-5, with TRBD1 as a possible D gene (6 bases). The germline CDR1 and CDR2 sequences are SQVTM and ANQGSEA. Deletions cut 0 bases from V and 1 base from J, with 9 bases between. This CDR3 comprises 14 residues. Here the CDR3 DNA reads TGCAGCGTTGAAGACGCGGACAGCCAAGAGACCCAGTACTTC. Protein product: CSVEDADSQETQYF.

The chain is built from TRBV7-2 and TRBJ2-3; 7 bases map to TRBD1. V dropped 3 bases and J dropped 2; count of bases not matched to a gene: 5. The CDR3 has 15 amino acids. CDR1 and CDR2 (germline): SGHTA, FQGNSA. Here the CDR3 reads CASSFRTGHTDTQYF. The CDR3 DNA is TGTGCCAGCAGCTTCCGGACAGGCCACACAGATACGCAGTATTTT. The full variable domain, its missing parts supplied by reference TRBV7-2 and TRBJ2-3, is GAGVSQSPSNKVTEKGKDVELRCDPISGHTALYWYRQSLGQGLEFLIYFQGNSAPDKSGLPSDRFSAERTGGSVSTLTIQRTQQEDSAVYLCASSFRTGHTDTQYFGPGTRLTVL.

This chain links TRBV28 with TRBJ2-5, with TRBD1 identical over 11 bases. In germline, CDR1 is MDHEN, CDR2 SYDVKM. V was pared by 3 bases and J by 11 bases, with 2 bases of the junction left unmatched. This CDR3 comprises 12 residues. The CDR3 sequence: CASSFGQGAQYF. In DNA form, the CDR3 reads TGTGCCAGCAGTTTCGGACAGGGGGCGCAGTACTTC.

This clonotype has just a few counts. The chain uses TRBV27 and TRBJ2-1, with D unclear. This CDR3 comprises 15 residues. Per germline, CDR1 MNHEY and CDR2 SMNVEV (reference sequence). Trimming cost V 5 bases and J 4 bases, with 15 bases left between them. The CDR3 DNA sequence: TGTGCCAGCAGTCCATTCCCCAGCCCATACAATGAGCAGTTCTTC. Amino acids: CASSPFPSPYNEQFF.

The V and J genes are TRBV5-1 and TRBJ2-4, with D perhaps being TRBD1 or TRBD2 (5 bases each). The V gene's germline CDR1 is SGHRS and CDR2 YFSETQ. V was shortened by 4 bases and J by 13 bases, with 21 bases between the two germline ends. The CDR3 is 14 amino acids. The CDR3, as DNA: TGCGCCAGCAGCCCGGGGACCGCCCTCGGTGAGCAGTACTTC. Its protein product is CASSPGTALGEQYF. Full variable domain (missing parts from reference TRBV5-1 and TRBJ2-4): KAGVTQTPRYLIKTRGQQVTLSCSPISGHRSVSWYQQTPGQGLQFLFEYFSETQRNKGNFPGRFSGRQFSNSRSEMNVSTLELGDSALYLCASSPGTALGEQYFGAGTRLSVL.

The gene calls are TRBV6-6 and TRBJ1-2; 8 nucleotides line up with TRBD1. There are 16 residues in the CDR3. Germline CDR1 and CDR2: MNHNY and SVGAGI (reference sequence). V shed 6 bases and J 1 base; nucleotides not matched to a gene: 10. The CDR3 here is CASRGGQEAINYGYTF. As DNA, the CDR3 is TGTGCCAGCAGGGGGGGACAGGAGGCGATTAACTATGGCTACACCTTC.

The chain links TRBV7-2 to TRBJ2-5, with D hard to call. The CDR3 totals 14 residues. CDR1 and CDR2 (germline): SGHTA, FQGNSA. V lost 2 bases to trimming and J lost 0 bases, with 7 bases between them. The chain's CDR3 is CASSLMRYQETQYF. DNA of the CDR3: TGTGCCAGCAGCTTAATGAGGTACCAAGAGACCCAGTACTTC.

This chain links TRBV12-3 or TRBV12-4 with TRBJ2-1, with 8 bases that match TRBD2. V shed 6 bases and J 6 bases; nucleotides not matched to a gene: 10. The CDR3 covers 15 residues. CDR3 in DNA: TGTGCCAGCAGGTCTCGGCTAGCGGGCCCCAATGAGCAGTTCTTC. Protein: CASRSRLAGPNEQFF.

This clonotype occurred a few times. The chain joins TRBV19 to TRBJ2-7; D assignment may be TRBD1 or TRBD2 (5 bases each). This CDR3 contains 14 residues. Trimming left V 6 bases short and J 0 bases short, with 12 bases between. Per germline, CDR1 LNHDA and CDR2 SQIVND (reference sequence). CDR3 in DNA: TGTGCCAGTAGACGAGGGGCGGCCTCCTACGAGCAGTACTTC. Translation gives CASRRGAASYEQYF.

This clonotype was detected only a few times. This chain uses TRBV29-1 with TRBJ1-2; 9 nucleotides agree with TRBD1. CDR1 is SQVTM and CDR2 is ANQGSEA in the germline V gene. V shed 6 bases, J shed 7 bases, and the junction held 9 bases outside the gene matches. The CDR3 has 13 residues. The CDR3 is CSVPPQGALGYTF. The CDR3 DNA sequence: TGCAGCGTCCCCCCACAGGGGGCGCTTGGCTACACCTTC.

The chain carries TRBV10-3 and TRBJ2-5; D is ambiguous. Germline V gene sequence: CDR1 ENHRY, CDR2 SYGVKD. The CDR3 has 14 amino acids. V lost 0 bases and J 7 bases, leaving 12 bases between the germline ends. CDR3 nucleotide sequence: TGTGCCATCAGTGAGTCCGAGCGAAGAGCGACCCAGTACTTC. Amino acids: CAISESERRATQYF.

This clonotype was recorded many times. This chain links TRBV20-1 with TRBJ2-7; 9 bases agree with TRBD1. Germline V CDR1 and CDR2: DFQATT, SNEGSKA (reference sequence). Trimming took 3 bases from V and 2 from J; bases not matched to a gene: 2. The CDR3 has 13 amino acids. Here the CDR3 reads CSASRDRAYEQYF. CDR3 in DNA: TGCAGTGCTAGTCGGGACAGGGCCTACGAGCAGTACTTC.

The chain combines TRBV5-1 with TRBJ1-2, with D hard to call. Trimming removed 0 bases at V and 8 bases at J, with 11 bases between. CDR3 length: 13 residues. The germline V gene encodes CDR1 SGHRS and CDR2 YFSETQ. CDR3 region: CASSLAGLGGYTF. Written as DNA, the CDR3 is TGCGCCAGCAGCTTGGCAGGCCTCGGGGGCTACACCTTC.

The chain couples TRBV6-2 or TRBV6-3 to TRBJ2-1; 8 nucleotides line up with TRBD2. Trimming removed 6 bases from V and 9 bases from J; junction bases left unmatched: 13. The CDR3 has 15 amino acids. CDR1 MNHEY and CDR2 SVGEGT come from the germline V gene. CDR3 residues: CASRRPGTSNGEQFF. CDR3 nucleotides: TGTGCCAGCAGACGCCCCGGGACTAGTAACGGTGAGCAGTTCTTC.

The J gene is TRBJ2-5, the V gene TRBV4-2, with D perhaps being TRBD1 or TRBD2 (5 bases each). Germline lookup yields CDR1 LGHNA and CDR2 YNFKEQ. This CDR3 comprises 16 residues. Deletions cut 0 bases from V and 2 bases from J, with 13 bases between. This CDR3 reads CASSQDLGDVQETQYF. The DNA for the CDR3 is TGTGCCAGCAGCCAAGATCTAGGGGACGTGCAAGAGACCCAGTACTTC.

This clonotype was observed a handful of times. The chain combines TRBV2 with TRBJ2-1; a possible D gene is TRBD2 (6 bases). The CDR3 loop spans 12 amino acids. In germline, CDR1 is SNHLY, CDR2 FYNNEI. Between the trimmed V and J ends, which lost 11 bases and 9 bases, there was a span of 17 bases. CDR3 region: CASREAPSEQFF. In nucleotides, the CDR3 is TGTGCCTCAAGGGAGGCCCCCAGTGAGCAGTTCTTC.

This chain joins TRBV12-5 and TRBJ2-7; TRBD1 aligns across 7 bases. The closer fit of TRBJ2-4 to the DNA end suggests the J call may be wrong. Germline V gene sequence: CDR1 LGHNT, CDR2 FRNRAP. The CDR3 contains 16 residues. For the CDR3, the DNA is TGTGCTAGTGGTTTGGTAATTCGGGACAGAGAAAACATTCAGTACTTC. This gives the protein CASGLVIRDRENIQYF.

V usage is TRBV4-3 and J usage is TRBJ2-4; 8 nucleotides match TRBD2. Germline V lookup: CDR1 LGHNA, CDR2 YSLEER. The CDR3 spans 15 residues. Trimming removed 1 base from V and 13 bases from J; junction bases left unmatched: 12. In DNA form, the CDR3 reads TGCGCCAGCAGCCAAGTCAACCAGGGAGCGGGAGAGCAGTACTTC. It specifies CASSQVNQGAGEQYF.

The chain has TRBV15 and TRBJ2-5; 9 nucleotides agree with TRBD2. Germline CDR1 reads LNHNV; CDR2 reads YYDKDF (reference sequence). This CDR3 has 17 amino acids. J gave up 11 bases and V 3 bases, and 19 bases lay outside the gene matches. CDR3 region: CATSRGGGLASGNEQYF. CDR3 in DNA: TGTGCCACCAGCAGGGGAGGGGGACTAGCATCCGGGAATGAGCAGTACTTC.

The rearrangement links TRBV7-2 to TRBJ2-4, with 9 nucleotides matching TRBD1. Germline trimming cut 2 bases from V and 3 bases from J; bases unmatched to any gene: 5. The CDR3 loop spans 16 amino acids. The V gene's germline CDR1 is SGHTA and CDR2 FQGNSA. CDR3 DNA sequence: TGTGCCAGCAGCTTATCGGGACAGGGCTACAAAAACATTCAGTACTTC. This gives the protein CASSLSGQGYKNIQYF. The whole variable domain, filled in from reference TRBV7-2 and TRBJ2-4, reads GAGVSQSPSNKVTEKGKDVELRCDPISGHTALYWYRQSLGQGLEFLIYFQGNSAPDKSGLPSDRFSAERTGGSVSTLTIQRTQQEDSAVYLCASSLSGQGYKNIQYFGAGTRLSVL.

The CDR3 protein is CASSLGGFDEQYF. CDR3 sequence (DNA): TGTGCCAGCAGTTTAGGAGGGTTCGACGAGCAGTACTTC. The chain uses TRBV27 and TRBJ2-7; TRBD2 might be the D (6 bases). V lost 2 bases and J 5 bases, leaving 10 bases between the germline ends. The CDR3 extends over 13 amino acids. Germline V gene lookup returns CDR1 MNHEY and CDR2 SMNVEV (reference sequence).

The V and J genes are TRBV9 and TRBJ2-5, with 7 bases matching TRBD2. J was trimmed by 11 bases and V by 3 bases; bases with no gene match: 13. The CDR3 is 14 amino acids. Germline V gene lookup returns CDR1 SGDLS and CDR2 YYNGEE. CDR3 amino acids: CASSAGLVGSEQYF. The CDR3 DNA reads as TGTGCCAGCAGCGCCGGACTAGTTGGTAGTGAGCAGTACTTC.

J is TRBJ2-1 and V is TRBV29-1, with 7 nucleotides matching TRBD2. CDR1 is SQVTM and CDR2 is ANQGSEA in the germline V gene. The CDR3 is 15 residues long. The trim removed 3 bases at V and 1 base at J, leaving 6 bases unmatched. The CDR3 DNA reads TGCAGCGTTGAGGGCCTAGCGGATTCCTACAATGAGCAGTTCTTC. It is translated as CSVEGLADSYNEQFF.

V is TRBV5-1 and J is TRBJ2-3, with 10 bases aligning to TRBD1. The germline CDR1 and CDR2 sequences are SGHRS and YFSETQ. CDR3 length equals 16 residues. V lost 5 bases to trimming and J lost 1 base; unmatched junction nucleotides: 7. The DNA for the CDR3 is TGCGCCAGCAGTTCGACAGGGGGCAGGGGCACAGATACGCAGTATTTT. This encodes CASSSTGGRGTDTQYF.

The chain links TRBV20-1 to TRBJ1-2; D is uncertain. The CDR3 has 10 residues. V gave up 2 bases and J gave up 8 bases, with 6 bases separating them. Germline V gene sequence: CDR1 DFQATT, CDR2 SNEGSKA (reference sequence). CDR3 bases: TGCAGTGCTAGATACGAGGGCTACACCTTC. This gives the protein CSARYEGYTF.